This T cell receptor (beta chain) was documented in a study of blood T cells in healthy people across ages. The germline gives CDR1 MDHEN, CDR2 SYDVKM. The V end was cut by 5 bases, the J end by 7 bases, with 12 bases between. The CDR3 runs to 13 residues. Overall study findings and caveats: With age, beta diversity per million T cells declined roughly linearly, significantly by 40 to 50. Comparison with aged donors showed that long-lived donors had more naive CD4+ cells and higher diversity.

As for this clonotype: Its specificity is not known.

A second roughly 7 to 11 cycle PCR used barcoded and J-beta primers. TCRdb itself ran the 5' RACE reads through MiXCR, one entry per CDR3 protein. The sample includes 1.5 million to 2 million distinct CDR3 sequences, roughly 27% of them seen just once. This TCR derives from a woman in her thirties in good health. J is TRBJ1-5 and V is TRBV28, with a possible D match to TRBD1 (6 bases). Sequencing used blood. The CDR3 coding sequence is TGTGCCAGCAGTCCCGGACAGACACAGCCCCAGCATTTT. Translated: CASSPGQTQPQHF. The entire variable domain, with the rest obtained from reference TRBV28 and TRBJ1-5, is as follows: DVKVTQSSRYLVKRTGEKVFLECVQDMDHENMFWYRQDPGLGLRLIYFSYDVKMKEKGDIPEGYSVSREKKERFSLILESASTNQTSMYLCASSPGQTQPQHFGDGTRLSIL.